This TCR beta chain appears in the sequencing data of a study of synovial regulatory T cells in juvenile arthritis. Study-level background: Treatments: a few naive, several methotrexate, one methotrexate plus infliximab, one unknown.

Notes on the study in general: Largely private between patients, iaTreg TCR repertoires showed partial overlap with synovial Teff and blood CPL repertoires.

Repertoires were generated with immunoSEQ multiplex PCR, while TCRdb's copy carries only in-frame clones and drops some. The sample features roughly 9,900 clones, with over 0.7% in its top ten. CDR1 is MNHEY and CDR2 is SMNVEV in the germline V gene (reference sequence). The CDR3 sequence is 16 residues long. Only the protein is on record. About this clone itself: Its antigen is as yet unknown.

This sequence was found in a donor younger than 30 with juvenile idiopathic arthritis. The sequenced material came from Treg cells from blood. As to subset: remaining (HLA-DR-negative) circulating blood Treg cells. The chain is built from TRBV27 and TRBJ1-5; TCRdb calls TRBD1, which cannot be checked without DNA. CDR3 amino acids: CASSRTGNGGNQPQHF.